This T cell receptor beta chain was captured in a study of blood T cell repertoires in COVID-19. Study-wide context: Spain, Italy and the United States supplied samples that represented acute and convalescent COVID-19. Sources were T cells, B-cell-depleted T cells, or PBMCs; the material itself was cDNA or gDNA.

Original handling: Researchers report that nucleated cell counts were estimated from reference gene primer amplification. The method was immunoSEQ multiplex PCR; TCRdb's version includes in-frame clones alone and lacks a portion of them. D and trimming were read from the DNA, whereas the V and J calls and clone size are those reported in that table. The sample has more than 200,000 clones, around 82% seen once. V lost 2 bases and J 5 bases, leaving 10 bases between the germline ends. Germline CDR1 and CDR2: MNHEY and SVGAGI. This CDR3 comprises 13 residues. This receptor was taken from a woman aged 80 or over with active or convalescent COVID-19. The gene calls are TRBV6-5 and TRBJ2-7; D perhaps matches TRBD2 (6 bases). The sequenced material came from peripheral blood. The DNA of the CDR3 is TGTGCCAGCAGTTACATGGGGGGAAACGAGCAGTACTTC. It yields the protein CASSYMGGNEQYF.